The clone carrying this T cell receptor (beta chain) was observed a single time. Its antigen is unidentified. Sequenced by immunoSEQ multiplex PCR; TCRdb stores in-frame clones only, minus some. The sample has about 2.2 million clones; just under 95% are singletons. This specimen belongs to a study of shared clonotypes between healthy human individuals. Study-wide results and limits: Naive subsets typically showed greater estimated richness than memory subsets.

Naive CD8 cells lacked CD45RO, underwent positive selection for CCR7 and left out terminally differentiated effector memory CD45RA+ cells. Germline CDR1 SGHAT, CDR2 FQNNGV. V lost 4 bases and J lost 7; bases outside the gene matches: 7. CDR3 length: 15 residues. The sequencing input was naive CD8+ T cells from PBMCs. This TCR came from a man younger than 35 in good health. Some clones in this sample may be carry-over from other donors' samples. The chain links TRBV11-2 to TRBJ2-2; 9 bases fit TRBD2. Here the CDR3 reads CASSSWTSEGGELFF. CDR3 DNA sequence: TGTGCCAGCAGCTCTTGGACTAGCGAAGGCGGGGAGCTGTTTTTT.